The 18 T cell receptor beta chains given below trace back to one sample, sequenced in a study of CD8+ T cells in alopecia areata. Documented treatment: oral pan-JAK inhibitor, 5-10 mg twice daily. Sequencing relied on a cDNA template that was reverse transcribed from extracted RNA. Generated by immunoSEQ multiplex PCR, the TCRdb table keeps only in-frame clones and is missing some. In the table there are over 150,000 clones, 55% to 70% of which are singletons. The material sequenced was CD4+ T cells sorted from blood, taken at week 4, from a patient treated with tofacitinib. The source of these receptors is a human donor with alopecia areata.

J is TRBJ1-3 and V is TRBV29-1, with D possibly matching TRBD1 (5 bases). This CDR3 spans 14 amino acids. The ends were cut back, 0 bases at V and 0 bases at J, with 6 bases in the middle. CDR1 is SQVTM, CDR2 ANQGSEA, per germline. Here the CDR3 reads CSVEDQGSGNTIYF. CDR3 nucleotide sequence: TGCAGCGTTGAAGATCAGGGCTCTGGAAACACCATATATTTT. Full variable domain (missing parts from reference TRBV29-1 and TRBJ1-3): SAVISQKPSRDICQRGTSLTIQCQVDSQVTMMFWYRQQPGQSLTLIATANQGSEATYESGFVIDKFPISRPNLTFSTLTVSNMSPEDSSIYLCSVEDQGSGNTIYFGEGSWLTVV.

This clone has only a few counts. The V gene is TRBV7-8, the J gene TRBJ2-3; D gene ambiguous. Germline CDR1 SGHVS, CDR2 FQNEAQ. The V end lost 5 bases, the J end lost 1 base, and 10 bases lay between the germline ends. The CDR3 is 14 amino acids. CDR3: CASSLRVGTDTQYF. Written as DNA, the CDR3 is TGTGCCAGCAGCCTTAGGGTGGGCACAGATACGCAGTATTTT.

A few counts support this clone. This chain connects TRBV30 to TRBJ1-6; D not certain. This CDR3 comprises 14 residues. Germline V gene data show CDR1 as GTSNPN and CDR2 as SVGIG (reference sequence). V lost 4 bases and J lost 10, with 17 bases in between. CDR3: CAWTAGPKGSPLHF. DNA of the CDR3: TGTGCCTGGACCGCCGGGCCAAAGGGCTCACCCCTCCACTTT.

This clone was seen only a few times. The chain recombines TRBV29-1 with TRBJ2-7; D gene uncertain. This CDR3 region has 13 residues. The V gene lost 2 bases and the J gene lost 6 bases, with 14 bases spanning the gap. The germline V gene has CDR1 SQVTM and CDR2 ANQGSEA. As DNA, the CDR3 is TGCAGCGTTGAAACGCTCGGAAGTAGCGAGCAGTACTTC. This gives the protein CSVETLGSSEQYF.

For the CDR3, the DNA is TGTGCCAGCAGCTTCCCACTGGGAAGGGGCGGCTACGAGCAGTACTTC. This translates into CASSFPLGRGGYEQYF. The rearrangement joins TRBV11-2 to TRBJ2-7; TRBD1 is a possible D gene (5 bases). Germline CDR1 and CDR2: SGHAT and FQNNGV. The CDR3 covers 16 residues. V was cut by 3 bases and J by 3 bases, with 18 bases left in between.

This sequence joins TRBV4-1 and TRBJ1-5, with D maybe TRBD1 (6 bases). The CDR3 contains 16 residues. Germline V CDR1 and CDR2: MGHRA, YSYEKL. V lost 0 bases and J lost 2, with 11 bases in between. The CDR3 sequence is CASSQDHQGRNQPQHF. The CDR3 DNA reads TGCGCCAGCAGCCAAGACCACCAGGGGCGCAATCAGCCCCAGCATTTT.

V is TRBV7-2 and J is TRBJ2-1; 9 bases align to TRBD1. Trimming at V came to 3 bases and at J to 10 bases, leaving 4 bases not matched to a gene. Germline V gives CDR1 SGHTA, CDR2 FQGNSA. This CDR3 comprises 13 residues. The CDR3 spells CASSFTGGTEQFF. In DNA, the CDR3 is TGTGCCAGCAGCTTTACAGGGGGCACCGAGCAGTTCTTC.

The chain links TRBV9 to TRBJ2-3; D possibly corresponds to TRBD2 (5 bases). Trimming took off 5 bases at V and 4 bases at J, with 14 bases between the two ends. The length of the CDR3 is 14 residues. Germline V gene sequence: CDR1 SGDLS, CDR2 YYNGEE. The CDR3 protein is CASSRGLAPDTQYF. DNA of the CDR3: TGTGCCAGCAGTCGCGGCCTAGCACCAGATACGCAGTATTTT.

CDR3 protein: CASSQVVTYEQYF. The CDR3 DNA reads TGTGCCAGCAGCCAAGTGGTAACCTACGAGCAGTACTTC. J is TRBJ2-7 and V is TRBV14; D remains unclear. The CDR3 is 13 amino acids. Germline loops: CDR1 SGHDN, CDR2 FVKESK. V was clipped by 1 base and J by 2 bases, with 6 bases between them.

The genes are TRBV30 and TRBJ2-5; D not certain. The germline CDR1 and CDR2 sequences are GTSNPN and SVGIG (reference sequence). Between the trimmed V and J ends, which lost 5 bases and 2 bases, there was a span of 6 bases. This CDR3 has 11 residues. This CDR3 reads CAWVRQETQYF. The CDR3 DNA follows: TGTGCCTGGGTTCGTCAAGAGACCCAGTACTTC.

The rearrangement links TRBV10-3 to TRBJ1-1; the D gene is possibly TRBD1 (6 bases). Between the trimmed V and J ends, which lost 7 bases and 1 base, there was a span of 16 bases. CDR1 is ENHRY, CDR2 SYGVKD, per germline. This CDR3 comprises 15 residues. Written as DNA, the CDR3 is TGTGCCATCAAAGAGGACGCAGGGGAGAACACTGAAGCTTTCTTT. As protein: CAIKEDAGENTEAFF.

The V and J genes are TRBV29-1 and TRBJ2-1; 10 bases align to TRBD2. V lost 4 bases, J lost 8 bases, and 11 bases stayed unmatched. Per germline, CDR1 SQVTM and CDR2 ANQGSEA. The CDR3 covers 15 residues. Here the CDR3 reads CSVVGTSGGAYEQFF. CDR3 nucleotide sequence: TGCAGCGTTGTTGGTACGAGCGGGGGGGCCTATGAGCAGTTCTTC.

The chain recombines TRBV5-4 with TRBJ2-5; D is possibly TRBD2 (7 bases). Between the trimmed V and J ends, which lost 2 bases and 3 bases, there was a span of 11 bases. The germline gives CDR1 SGHNT, CDR2 YYREEE (reference sequence). The CDR3 length is 14 residues. The DNA for the CDR3 is TGTGCCAGCAGCTTTAAGGGGGGGAAAGAGACCCAGTACTTC. It translates to CASSFKGGKETQYF.

This clone came up once. This sequence joins TRBV4-1 and TRBJ2-6; D unresolved. This CDR3 region has 16 residues. Germline loops: CDR1 MGHRA, CDR2 YSYEKL. V shed 4 bases and J shed 1 base, with 11 bases lying between them. The CDR3: CASSRERGSGANVLTF. The CDR3 DNA follows: TGCGCCAGCAGCCGAGAAAGAGGATCTGGGGCCAACGTCCTGACTTTC.

V usage is TRBV2 and J usage is TRBJ2-5, with 8 bases aligning to TRBD1. Losses at the gene ends were 6 bases for V and 2 bases for J; bases not matched to a gene: 5. Germline-derived CDR1 and CDR2 are SNHLY and FYNNEI. The CDR3 loop spans 14 amino acids. The CDR3 reads CASRWDRRQETQYF. CDR3 in DNA: TGTGCCAGCAGATGGGACAGGAGGCAAGAGACCCAGTACTTC.

This clone has just a few counts. V and J are TRBV5-1 and TRBJ2-4; weak D call: TRBD1 (5 bases). V shed 4 bases and J shed 2 bases, with 13 bases lying between them. In germline, CDR1 is SGHRS, CDR2 YFSETQ. This CDR3 contains 15 residues. CDR3 DNA sequence: TGCGCCAGCAGCGCCGGACACTCCTCCAAAAACATTCAGTACTTC. Translating it yields CASSAGHSSKNIQYF.

V and J are TRBV5-1 and TRBJ2-5; TRBD1 agrees at 7 bases. The CDR3 length is 14 residues. Germline trimming cut 4 bases from V and 1 base from J; bases unmatched to any gene: 4. Germline values: CDR1 SGHRS, CDR2 YFSETQ. The CDR3 here is CASSIGTVQETQYF. The CDR3, as DNA: TGCGCCAGCAGCATAGGGACAGTCCAAGAGACCCAGTACTTC.

CDR3 nucleotide sequence: TGTGCCACTGGACTAGCGGCTTCATGGGGAGATACGCAGTATTTT. Amino acid sequence: CATGLAASWGDTQYF. This chain connects TRBV30 to TRBJ2-3, with TRBD2 identical over 10 bases. The CDR3 runs 15 residues. V was clipped by 8 bases and J by 5 bases; unmatched bases: 13. CDR1 and CDR2 (germline): GTSNPN, SVGIG (reference sequence).